These 5 T cell receptor beta chains originate from one sample sequenced in a study of CD8+ T cells in alopecia areata. After isolation, RNA underwent reverse transcription to generate cDNA as the sequencing template. Libraries were prepared by immunoSEQ multiplex PCR; TCRdb keeps only in-frame clonotypes and omits some of them. The sample lists approximately 120,000 clones; about 46% were seen once. Sequenced material: NKG2D-low CD8+ T cells sorted from blood. Every receptor here comes from a human donor with alopecia areata.

The J gene is TRBJ1-1, the V gene TRBV2; D might be TRBD1 (5 bases). The V end lost 8 bases, the J end lost 1 base, and 5 bases lay between the germline ends. Germline CDR1 and CDR2: SNHLY and FYNNEI. The CDR3 is 11 amino acids. DNA of the CDR3: TGTGCCAGCGGGACGAACACTGAAGCTTTCTTT. The encoded protein is CASGTNTEAFF.

This chain connects TRBV29-1 to TRBJ2-7, with TRBD1 matching over 7 bases. Germline loops: CDR1 SQVTM, CDR2 ANQGSEA. CDR3 length: 14 residues. V trimming: 7 bases; J trimming: 1 base; junction bases outside the gene matches: 10. The CDR3 loop reads CSASGGTVSYEQYF. CDR3 in DNA: TGCAGCGCGAGTGGTGGGACAGTATCCTACGAGCAGTACTTC.

This rearrangement joins TRBV5-6 to TRBJ2-7, with a weak D call TRBD1 (5 bases). The CDR3 has 13 residues. Between the trimmed V and J ends, which lost 4 bases and 3 bases, there was a span of 11 bases. The V gene's germline CDR1 is SGHDT and CDR2 YYEEEE. CDR3 sequence: CASSADTYYEQYF. The CDR3 DNA reads TGTGCCAGCAGCGCGGACACTTACTACGAGCAGTACTTC.

The chain employs TRBV9 and TRBJ2-2, with D uncertain. Germline V CDR1 and CDR2: SGDLS, YYNGEE. CDR3 size: 14 residues. V dropped 0 bases and J dropped 1 base, with 4 bases sitting between them. The CDR3 bases are TGTGCCAGCAGCGTAGTCGGGAACACCGGGGAGCTGTTTTTT. It specifies CASSVVGNTGELFF.

This clone was seen more than once but under ten times. The chain carries TRBV29-1 and TRBJ1-1, with D unresolved. Germline V CDR1 and CDR2: SQVTM, ANQGSEA. Trimming pared 7 bases from V and 7 bases from J, leaving 19 bases between. The CDR3 is 13 amino acids. DNA of the CDR3: TGCAGCGAGAGGGTCCCGTTCGGGGTTGAAGCTTTCTTT. This gives the protein CSERVPFGVEAFF.